Following are 26 T cell receptor beta chains from one sample sequenced in a study of blood T cell repertoires in COVID-19. TCRdb keeps only in-frame clones here, not all; method: immunoSEQ multiplex PCR. The table shows 400,000 to 500,000 clones, with nearly 90% occurring only once. The sequencing sample was made of PBMCs or T cells enriched from blood (not recorded which). The receptors come from a woman aged 18 to 35 who had been exposed to COVID-19.

V usage is TRBV19 and J usage is TRBJ1-5, with a possible D match to TRBD1 (6 bases). The CDR3 has 16 amino acids. The V gene's germline CDR1 is LNHDA and CDR2 SQIVND (reference sequence). Trimming left V 5 bases short and J 0 bases short, with 14 bases between. CDR3 nucleotide sequence: TGTGCCAGTAGTTTCGGGACACCGATTAGCAATCAGCCCCAGCATTTT. Encoded protein: CASSFGTPISNQPQHF.

The chain recombines TRBV18 with TRBJ1-1; maybe TRBD1 (5 bases). From germline, CDR1 is KGHSH and CDR2 LQKENI. V was trimmed by 7 bases and J by 0 bases, leaving 9 bases between them. The CDR3 extends over 13 amino acids. The CDR3 region is CASCDSLNTEAFF. The CDR3 coding sequence is TGTGCCAGCTGCGACAGCTTGAACACTGAAGCTTTCTTT.

This chain joins TRBV18 and TRBJ2-1, with 11 bases fitting TRBD2. This CDR3 is 17 amino acids long. The ends lost 2 bases at V and 3 bases at J; junction bases unmatched: 6. Germline CDR1 reads KGHSH; CDR2 reads LQKENI. The CDR3 region is CASSPGTGTSGYNEQFF. As DNA, the CDR3 is TGTGCCAGCTCACCAGGCACCGGGACTAGCGGCTACAATGAGCAGTTCTTC.

DNA of the CDR3: TGTGCCAGCAGCGGCCCGGACAGTACCTACGAGCAGTACTTC. This sequence encodes CASSGPDSTYEQYF. The gene calls are TRBV7-2 and TRBJ2-7, with D possibly TRBD1 on 6 matching bases. The CDR3 runs to 14 residues. The V gene lost 5 bases and the J gene lost 2 bases, with 13 bases spanning the gap. Per the germline V gene, CDR1 is SGHTA and CDR2 is FQGNSA.

The chain is built from TRBV3-1 (or the pseudogene TRBV3-2) and TRBJ2-7, with D possibly being TRBD1 (6 bases). Per germline, CDR1 LGHDT and CDR2 YNNKEL (reference sequence). The CDR3 is 16 amino acids. V dropped 1 base and J dropped 3 bases, with 16 bases sitting between them. CDR3 protein: CASSQAARGYNYEQYF. The CDR3 DNA reads as TGTGCCAGCAGCCAAGCAGCAAGGGGGTATAACTACGAGCAGTACTTC.

This clone was detected once. The chain has TRBV28 and TRBJ1-5; TRBD1 is a possible D gene (6 bases). Germline assignment: CDR1 MDHEN and CDR2 SYDVKM. This CDR3 is 17 amino acids long. Trimming pared 2 bases from V and 2 bases from J, leaving 16 bases between. The CDR3 nucleotides read TGTGCCAGCAGTTTACGAGGGGGGGGACTGGGCAATCAGCCCCAGCATTTT. It encodes CASSLRGGGLGNQPQHF.

This clone turned up a few times. The chain is built from TRBV5-6 and TRBJ1-1; D not certain. Germline CDR1 is SGHDT and CDR2 is YYEEEE. V lost 0 bases and J 1 base, leaving 7 bases between the germline ends. This CDR3 has 14 residues. This CDR3 is CASSLGTGNTEAFF. CDR3 nucleotide sequence: TGTGCCAGCAGCTTGGGGACTGGGAACACTGAAGCTTTCTTT.

This chain joins TRBV9 and TRBJ2-3; 7 nucleotides align to TRBD1. Losses at the gene ends were 7 bases for V and 1 base for J; bases not matched to a gene: 0. This CDR3 has 12 amino acids. Germline V CDR1 and CDR2: SGDLS, YYNGEE. As DNA, the CDR3 is TGTGCCAGCCAGGGGGGCACAGATACGCAGTATTTT. Translation: CASQGGTDTQYF.

The gene calls are TRBV5-4 and TRBJ2-7; 11 positions match TRBD2. V shed 0 bases and J 3 bases; nucleotides not matched to a gene: 8. Per the germline V gene, CDR1 is SGHNT and CDR2 is YYREEE (reference sequence). The CDR3 is 17 amino acids. The CDR3 DNA reads TGTGCCAGCAGCTTGGTGGCGGCTAGCGGGGGGCACTACGAGCAGTACTTC. Translation: CASSLVAASGGHYEQYF.

J is TRBJ2-1 and V is TRBV6-2 or TRBV6-3, with 7 bases that match TRBD1. The CDR3 covers 14 residues. Germline lookup yields CDR1 MNHEY and CDR2 SVGEGT. With 5 bases clipped from V and 10 bases from J, the junction kept 11 bases outside the gene matches. The CDR3: CASSEPGGLIEQFF. The CDR3 region has the DNA TGTGCCAGCAGTGAGCCAGGGGGTCTCATAGAGCAGTTCTTC.

The chain joins TRBV4-1 to TRBJ2-7, with 10 bases aligning to TRBD1. Looked up from germline, CDR1 is MGHRA and CDR2 is YSYEKL. V was pared by 0 bases and J by 2 bases, with 13 bases of the junction left unmatched. The CDR3 length is 19 residues. The CDR3 coding sequence is TGCGCCAGCAGCCAAGAGGGGTTAGGGGGACAGGGGCGCCCCTACGAGCAGTACTTC. It translates to CASSQEGLGGQGRPYEQYF.

V gene TRBV2 combines with J gene TRBJ2-7; 9 positions match TRBD2. V trimming: 6 bases; J trimming: 6 bases; junction bases outside the gene matches: 12. Germline assignment: CDR1 SNHLY and CDR2 FYNNEI. This CDR3 region has 15 residues. The CDR3 DNA reads as TGTGCCAGCAGCGGTAGCGGGAGTCTAATTTCCGAGCAGTACTTC. Encoded protein: CASSGSGSLISEQYF. The entire variable domain, with the rest obtained from reference TRBV2 and TRBJ2-7, is as follows: EPEVTQTPSHQVTQMGQEVILRCVPISNHLYFYWYRQILGQKVEFLVSFYNNEISEKSEIFDDQFSVERPDGSNFTLKIRSTKLEDSAMYFCASSGSGSLISEQYFGPGTRLTVT.

The chain couples TRBV14 to TRBJ2-1, with a possible D match to TRBD2 (6 bases). Between the trimmed V and J ends, which lost 2 bases and 0 bases, there was a span of 11 bases. The germline V gene has CDR1 SGHDN and CDR2 FVKESK. The CDR3 is 16 amino acids. In DNA, the CDR3 is TGTGCCAGCAGCCAATTACTAGCCACCTCCTACAATGAGCAGTTCTTC. Its translation: CASSQLLATSYNEQFF.

The genes are TRBV6-1 and TRBJ2-1; the match to TRBD2 covers 9 bases. CDR1 and CDR2 (germline): MNHNS, SASEGT. Trimming removed 1 base from V and 3 bases from J; junction bases left unmatched: 10. This CDR3 region has 18 residues. The CDR3: CASSEESPLAGDYNEQFF. The DNA for the CDR3 is TGTGCCAGCAGTGAAGAGAGTCCATTAGCGGGGGACTACAATGAGCAGTTCTTC.

The genes are TRBV9 and TRBJ1-6; TRBD1 is a possible D gene (6 bases). CDR1 is SGDLS and CDR2 is YYNGEE in the germline V gene. Trimming shortened V by 3 bases and J by 6 bases, and 13 bases separated the two germline ends. This CDR3 spans 15 amino acids. The CDR3 DNA reads TGTGCCAGCAGCGCCCGACAGGTCGGTAATTCACCCCTCCACTTT. This codes for CASSARQVGNSPLHF.

V gene TRBV5-4 combines with J gene TRBJ1-1, with D possibly being TRBD1 (5 bases). The CDR3 runs to 15 residues. V lost 0 bases to trimming and J lost 3 bases, with 12 bases between them. From germline, CDR1 is SGHNT and CDR2 YYREEE (reference sequence). CDR3 in DNA: TGTGCCAGCAGCTTGGTTGGGGCAATGGACACTGAAGCTTTCTTT. As protein: CASSLVGAMDTEAFF.

The chain uses TRBV3-1 (or the pseudogene TRBV3-2) and TRBJ2-1; perhaps TRBD2 as D (5 bases). The CDR3 has 17 residues. V lost 0 bases and J 6 bases, leaving 18 bases between the germline ends. CDR1 is LGHDT and CDR2 is YNNKEL in the germline V gene (reference sequence). This CDR3 is CASSQDTGWSSLNEQFF. The CDR3 bases are TGTGCCAGCAGCCAAGATACGGGTTGGTCTAGCCTCAATGAGCAGTTCTTC.

J is TRBJ2-5 and V is TRBV7-9, with D maybe TRBD1 (6 bases). Trimming stripped 5 bases from V and 2 bases from J, with 12 bases between. Per the germline V gene, CDR1 is SEHNR and CDR2 is FQNEAQ (reference sequence). CDR3 size: 14 residues. The CDR3 nucleotides are TGTGCCAGCAGCGCCCCCAGGGGTCAAGAGACCCAGTACTTC. It is translated as CASSAPRGQETQYF.

V and J are TRBV7-8 and TRBJ2-7, with D perhaps TRBD1 (5 bases). Deletions cut 5 bases from V and 3 bases from J, with 11 bases between. CDR1 SGHVS and CDR2 FQNEAQ come from the germline V gene. This CDR3 comprises 13 residues. CDR3 in DNA: TGTGCCAGCAGCGCAACAGGAAACTACGAGCAGTACTTC. Translated, it gives CASSATGNYEQYF. Full variable domain (remainder filled in from reference TRBV7-8 and TRBJ2-7): GAGVSQSPRYKVAKRGQDVALRCDPISGHVSLFWYQQALGQGPEFLTYFQNEAQLDKSGLPSDRFFAERPEGSVSTLKIQRTQQEDSAVYLCASSATGNYEQYFGPGTRLTVT.

This rearrangement joins TRBV2 to TRBJ2-7; 8 bases are shared with TRBD2. J lost 6 bases, V lost 4 bases, and 11 bases had no gene match. The CDR3 is made up of 15 amino acids. Germline CDR1 SNHLY, CDR2 FYNNEI. CDR3 sequence reads: CASSVVAGLRPEQYF. The DNA for the CDR3 is TGTGCCAGCAGTGTGGTAGCGGGACTAAGACCCGAGCAGTACTTC.

The chain links TRBV4-1 to TRBJ2-7, with 8 nucleotides matching TRBD1. CDR1 is MGHRA and CDR2 is YSYEKL in the germline V gene. Trimming at V came to 2 bases and at J to 7 bases, leaving 4 bases not matched to a gene. CDR3 size: 13 residues. The CDR3 sequence: CASSQRTGWEQYF. CDR3 bases: TGCGCCAGCAGCCAACGGACAGGGTGGGAGCAGTACTTC.

This sequence joins TRBV6-1 and TRBJ2-2, with a weak D call TRBD2 (5 bases). V dropped 2 bases and J dropped 5 bases, with 9 bases sitting between them. Germline CDR1 MNHNS, CDR2 SASEGT. The CDR3 has 14 amino acids. CDR3 bases: TGTGCCAGCAGTGAACCCGGGGTAACCGGGGAGCTGTTTTTT. Its protein product is CASSEPGVTGELFF.

The rearrangement links TRBV4-3 to TRBJ1-2; D unresolved. This CDR3 region has 13 residues. The V and J ends lost 0 bases and 7 bases respectively, with 9 bases between them. Germline V lookup: CDR1 LGHNA, CDR2 YSLEER. CDR3 sequence (DNA): TGCGCCAGCAGCCAAGAGGGAGACTCTGGCTACACCTTC. Translated, it gives CASSQEGDSGYTF.

This clone is a singleton in its sample. The chain couples TRBV14 to TRBJ2-1, with TRBD2 identical over 7 bases. CDR3 length: 14 amino acids. Germline V CDR1 and CDR2: SGHDN, FVKESK. V dropped 2 bases and J dropped 4; count of bases not matched to a gene: 2. Written as DNA, the CDR3 is TGTGCCAGCAGCCAACTAGCGGAGTACAATGAGCAGTTCTTC. Amino acid sequence: CASSQLAEYNEQFF.

This clone was observed once. The V and J genes are TRBV28 and TRBJ1-6, with D possibly matching TRBD1 (5 bases). Germline V CDR1 and CDR2: MDHEN, SYDVKM. The V gene lost 4 bases and the J gene lost 8 bases, with 15 bases spanning the gap. This CDR3 spans 15 amino acids. The CDR3: CASSSIIGGYSPLHF. The CDR3 DNA sequence: TGTGCCAGCAGTTCAATAATCGGGGGATATTCACCCCTCCACTTT.

The CDR3: CASSRGPGQPQHF. Written as DNA, the CDR3 is TGTGCCAGTAGTAGGGGTCCAGGGCAGCCCCAGCATTTT. The chain joins TRBV19 to TRBJ1-5, with D possibly matching TRBD1 (5 bases). The length of the CDR3 is 13 residues. Germline V CDR1 and CDR2: LNHDA, SQIVND (reference sequence). Trimming left V 4 bases short and J 7 bases short, with 11 bases between.